This T cell receptor beta chain was documented in a study of beta chain features in type 1 diabetes listed by TCRdb under 2018. Background for the entire study: Mean age, gender distribution, total cell number and subset yield did not differ between patients and healthy donors. A total of around 110,000,000 sorted cells were examined across all samples, and RNA yield correlated strongly with the number of cells per subset. The study compared TCRB repertoires of sorted circulating CD4+ T cell subsets between recently diagnosed type 1 diabetes patients and matched healthy donors. Naive and central memory subsets were obtained from all 30 or so donors, but regulatory and stem cell-like memory subsets were isolated from only 8 patients and roughly eight healthy donors.

The germline V gene (reference sequence) sets CDR1 to LNHNV and CDR2 to YYDKDF. CDR3 length: 18 amino acids, cysteine to phenylalanine. Just the 54-base CDR3 DNA is kept, in frame starting at base 1. Ends trimmed: V by 2 bases, J by 4 bases; bases unmatched to a gene: 14. A word on this clone: Its antigen is currently not known. No qualities accompany the bases; no much larger clone lies one base away.

From each donor, a single peripheral blood sample of 100 to 150 mL on average was drawn into heparinised tubes. A BD FACSAria II and a panel including CD45RO, CCR7, CD25, CD127, CD95 and CD27 were used to sort naive, central memory, regulatory and stem cell-like memory CD4+ T cells. A purity above 98% was achieved for all sorted populations. PBMCs were separated immediately by Lymphoprep density gradient centrifugation and were stained directly, without being cultured. So that batch effects would be minimized, each experiment stained and sorted samples in pairs, pairing one healthy donor with one patient. Points the paper makes about the study in general: A moderate but significant shortening of TCRB CDR3 length was observed in type 1 diabetes patients in all four CD4+ subsets. Naive, central memory and regulatory TCRB repertoires appeared to be more alike among patients than among healthy donors. Because cDNA rather than genomic DNA was sequenced, highly expressing activated cells could have been over-represented, although no difference in activation and CD3 levels was found between groups. Fewer insertions and more nucleotide deletions at VDJ recombination sites were observed in patients with type 1 diabetes, implying thymic rearrangement abnormalities. HLA sub-analyses involved small numbers of individuals, so any influence of HLA type on TCRB rearrangement remained unresolved. Shorter templates might have been favored by PCR, but patient and control samples were amplified and corrected together, so both groups would have been affected equally by any skew.

All of the isolated RNA was reverse transcribed with the High Capacity cDNA Reverse Transcription Kit, so expressed TCRB transcripts were sequenced. Deep immunoSEQ sequencing was performed on naive, central memory and regulatory T cell samples, with an average of roughly 3.3 million total reads per sample. Sorted cells were lysed in RLT buffer, and RNA was extracted using DNase-treated RNeasy Micro or Mini kits according to cell number. To prevent cross-contamination, each cell subset was processed individually, whereas patient and healthy donor samples were processed jointly. TCRB sequences were amplified from cDNA with the immunoSEQ multiplex PCR, producing 87-bp fragments spanning the CDR3 region. The amplicons were sequenced using the Illumina HiSeq platform. The authors processed their data as follows. Synthetic template baselines were used to correct PCR bias computationally, reads within Hamming distance 2 were collapsed together, and singletons that could not be merged were discarded. Reads were aligned against IMGT to assign V, D and J genes, CDR3 length and insertions or deletions at six rearrangement sites. Within each subset, clonotype counts were normalized to the number of sorted cells before true diversity and Gini coefficients were calculated with the tcR R package. Repertoire sharing was quantified using the overlap coefficient calculated on TCRB nucleotide sequences. TCRdb limited this immuneACCESS table to in-frame rearrangements with V and J called. A share of clones is missing; checked studies link under half to unresolved V genes, and the rest is unexplained. V and J calls and clone size are given by that table; D and trimming were obtained from the DNA. The sample table shows roughly 100,000 clones, and 28% are seen once. More than 0.45% of the sample lies in the top ten.

The V and J segments used are TRBV15 and TRBJ1-5; TRBD1 matches 7 bases in the middle. Source material: central memory CD4+ T cells from blood. The TCR originated in a woman aged 18 to 35 with type 1 diabetes. The bases read TGTGCCACCAGCAGACGTATGCCCGGGACAGTCGTAAATCAGCCCCAGCATTTT. Its amino acids are CATSRRMPGTVVNQPQHF.